This T cell receptor (beta chain) came from a study of T cell responses to AZD1222 COVID-19 vaccine. TCRdb's table, derived via immunoSEQ multiplex PCR, lists solely in-frame clones and lacks some. The table records roughly 200,000 clones, approximately 92% of them present only once. Of note for this clone: The antigen remains unidentified.

Study results and caveats: Clonal diversity was possibly underestimated, and the donors were mostly white British, with more females. Spike-specific TCR breadth and depth were elevated following two AZD1222 doses. Reportedly, nearly half the spike-specific TCRs target unmutated variant regions.

Germline V gives CDR1 SGHTA, CDR2 FQGNSA. Trimming shortened V by 5 bases and J by 0 bases, and 20 bases separated the two germline ends. The CDR3 is 18 residues long. The chain joins TRBV7-2 to TRBJ1-3, with D perhaps matching TRBD1 (6 bases). This TCR was recovered from an adult who received the MenACWY meningococcal vaccine as a control. The input for sequencing was peripheral blood, taken 28 days after the second dose of the MenACWY control vaccine. CDR3 DNA sequence: TGTGCCAGCAGCCTGGACAGCGGCCTGCCTACCTCTGGAAACACCATATATTTT. Its translation is CASSLDSGLPTSGNTIYF.